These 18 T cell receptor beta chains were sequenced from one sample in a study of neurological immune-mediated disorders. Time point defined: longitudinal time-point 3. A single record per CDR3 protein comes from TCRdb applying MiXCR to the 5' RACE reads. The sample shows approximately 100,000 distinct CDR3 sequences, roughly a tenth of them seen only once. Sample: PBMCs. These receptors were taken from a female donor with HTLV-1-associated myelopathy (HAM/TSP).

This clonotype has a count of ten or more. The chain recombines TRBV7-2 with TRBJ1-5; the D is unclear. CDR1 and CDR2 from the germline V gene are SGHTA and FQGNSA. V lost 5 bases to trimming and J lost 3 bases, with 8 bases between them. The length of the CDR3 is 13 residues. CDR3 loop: CASSEQTNQPQHF. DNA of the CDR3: TGTGCCAGCAGCGAACAGACCAATCAGCCCCAGCATTTT.

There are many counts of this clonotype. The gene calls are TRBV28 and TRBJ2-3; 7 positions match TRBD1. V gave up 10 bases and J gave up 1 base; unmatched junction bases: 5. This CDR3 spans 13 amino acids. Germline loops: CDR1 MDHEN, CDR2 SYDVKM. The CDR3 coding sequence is TGTGCCACCAACAGGGGCGGCACAGATACGCAGTATTTT. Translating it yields CATNRGGTDTQYF. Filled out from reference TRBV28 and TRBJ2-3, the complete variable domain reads DVKVTQSSRYLVKRTGEKVFLECVQDMDHENMFWYRQDPGLGLRLIYFSYDVKMKEKGDIPEGYSVSREKKERFSLILESASTNQTSMYLCATNRGGTDTQYFGPGTRLTVL.

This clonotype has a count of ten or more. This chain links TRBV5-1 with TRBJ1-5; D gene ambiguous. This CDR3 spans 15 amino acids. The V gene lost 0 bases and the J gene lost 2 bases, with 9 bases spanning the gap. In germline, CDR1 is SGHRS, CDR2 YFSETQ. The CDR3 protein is CASSLGGRGNQPQHF. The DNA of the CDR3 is TGCGCCAGCAGCTTGGGGGGTAGGGGCAATCAGCCCCAGCATTTT.

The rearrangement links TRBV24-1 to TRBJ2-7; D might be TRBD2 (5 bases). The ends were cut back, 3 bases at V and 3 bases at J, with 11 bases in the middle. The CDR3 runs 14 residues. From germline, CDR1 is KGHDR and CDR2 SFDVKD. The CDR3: CATSDSNGDYEQYF. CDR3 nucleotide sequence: TGTGCCACCAGTGATAGTAACGGGGACTACGAGCAGTACTTC.

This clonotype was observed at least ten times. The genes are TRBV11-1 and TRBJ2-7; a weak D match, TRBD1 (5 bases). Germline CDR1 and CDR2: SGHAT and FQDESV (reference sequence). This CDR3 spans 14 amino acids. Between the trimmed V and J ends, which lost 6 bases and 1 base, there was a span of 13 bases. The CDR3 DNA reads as TGTGCCAGCAGTCTAGTCCAGGGTTCCTACGAGCAGTACTTC. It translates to CASSLVQGSYEQYF. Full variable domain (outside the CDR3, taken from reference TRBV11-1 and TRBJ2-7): EAEVAQSPRYKITEKSQAVAFWCDPISGHATLYWYRQILGQGPELLVQFQDESVVDDSQLPKDRFSAERLKGVDSTLKIQPAELGDSAMYLCASSLVQGSYEQYFGPGTRLTVT.

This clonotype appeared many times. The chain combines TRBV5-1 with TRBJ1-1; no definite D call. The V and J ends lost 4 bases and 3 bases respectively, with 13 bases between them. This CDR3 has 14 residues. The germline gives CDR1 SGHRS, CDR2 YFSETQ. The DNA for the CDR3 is TGCGCCAGCAGCGTATTAAAGGGAGACACTGAAGCTTTCTTT. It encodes CASSVLKGDTEAFF.

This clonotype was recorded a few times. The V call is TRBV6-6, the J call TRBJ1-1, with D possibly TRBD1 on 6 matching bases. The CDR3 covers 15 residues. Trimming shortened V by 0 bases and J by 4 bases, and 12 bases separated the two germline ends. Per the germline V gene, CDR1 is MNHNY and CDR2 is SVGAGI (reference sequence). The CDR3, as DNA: TGTGCCAGCAGTTACTCCGGGCCAGGGGTCACTGAAGCTTTCTTT. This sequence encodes CASSYSGPGVTEAFF.

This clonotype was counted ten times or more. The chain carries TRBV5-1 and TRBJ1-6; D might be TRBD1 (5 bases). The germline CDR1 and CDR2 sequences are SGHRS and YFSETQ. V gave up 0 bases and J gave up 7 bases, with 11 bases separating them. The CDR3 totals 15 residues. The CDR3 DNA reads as TGCGCCAGCAGCTTGGCGCAGGGAGCCAATTCACCCCTCCACTTT. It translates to CASSLAQGANSPLHF.

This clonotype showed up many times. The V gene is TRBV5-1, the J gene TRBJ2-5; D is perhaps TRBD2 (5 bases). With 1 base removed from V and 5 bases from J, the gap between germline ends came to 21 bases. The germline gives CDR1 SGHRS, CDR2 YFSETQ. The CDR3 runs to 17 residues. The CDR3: CASSLRPGTRVVETQYF. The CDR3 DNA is TGCGCCAGCAGCTTGAGACCGGGTACGAGGGTCGTCGAGACCCAGTACTTC.

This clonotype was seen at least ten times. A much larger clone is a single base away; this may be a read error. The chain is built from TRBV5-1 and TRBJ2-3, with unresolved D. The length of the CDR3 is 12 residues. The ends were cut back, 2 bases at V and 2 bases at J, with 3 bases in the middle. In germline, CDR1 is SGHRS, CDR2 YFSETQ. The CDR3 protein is CASSFTTDTQYF. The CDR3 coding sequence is TGCGCCAGCAGCTTTACCACAGATACGCAGTATTTT.

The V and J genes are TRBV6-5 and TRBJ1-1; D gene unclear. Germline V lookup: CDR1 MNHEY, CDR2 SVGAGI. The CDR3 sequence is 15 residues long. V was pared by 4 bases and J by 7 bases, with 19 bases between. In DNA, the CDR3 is TGTGCCAGCAGTTGGGCAACATGGGCGGGGAATGAAGCTTTCTTT. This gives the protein CASSWATWAGNEAFF.

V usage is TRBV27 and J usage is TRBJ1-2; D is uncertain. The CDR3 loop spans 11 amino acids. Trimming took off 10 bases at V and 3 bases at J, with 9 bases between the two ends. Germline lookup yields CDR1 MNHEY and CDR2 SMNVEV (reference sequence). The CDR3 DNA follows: TGTGCCACCGGTAGAGACTATGGCTACACCTTC. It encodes CATGRDYGYTF.

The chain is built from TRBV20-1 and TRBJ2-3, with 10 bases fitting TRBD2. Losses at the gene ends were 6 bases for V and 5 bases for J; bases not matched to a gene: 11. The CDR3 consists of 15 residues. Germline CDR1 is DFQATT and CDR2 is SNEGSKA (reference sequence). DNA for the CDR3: TGCAGTGCCGCAGCGGGGGGGGCGAGGGAAGATACGCAGTATTTT. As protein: CSAAAGGAREDTQYF.

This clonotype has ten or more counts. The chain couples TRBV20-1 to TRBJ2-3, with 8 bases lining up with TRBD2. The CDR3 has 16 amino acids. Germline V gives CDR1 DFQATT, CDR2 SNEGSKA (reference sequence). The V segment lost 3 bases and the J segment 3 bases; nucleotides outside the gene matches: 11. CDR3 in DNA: TGCAGTGCTAGTGCCCGGGGGGGGCAGGGTACAGATACGCAGTATTTT. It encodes CSASARGGQGTDTQYF.

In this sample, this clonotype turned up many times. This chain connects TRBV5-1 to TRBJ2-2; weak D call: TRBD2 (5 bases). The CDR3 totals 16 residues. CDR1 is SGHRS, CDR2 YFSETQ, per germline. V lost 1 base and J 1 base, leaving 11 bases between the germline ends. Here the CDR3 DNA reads TGCGCCAGCAGCTTGCGTAGCGTCGGGAACACCGGGGAGCTGTTTTTT. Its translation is CASSLRSVGNTGELFF.

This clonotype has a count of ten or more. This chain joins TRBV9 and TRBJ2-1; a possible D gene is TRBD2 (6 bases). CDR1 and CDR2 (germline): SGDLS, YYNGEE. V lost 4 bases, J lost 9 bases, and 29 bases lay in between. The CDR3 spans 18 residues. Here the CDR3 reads CASSPREHLFTRTGEQFF. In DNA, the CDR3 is TGTGCCAGCAGCCCCCGGGAGCACCTGTTTACTAGAACGGGTGAGCAGTTCTTC.

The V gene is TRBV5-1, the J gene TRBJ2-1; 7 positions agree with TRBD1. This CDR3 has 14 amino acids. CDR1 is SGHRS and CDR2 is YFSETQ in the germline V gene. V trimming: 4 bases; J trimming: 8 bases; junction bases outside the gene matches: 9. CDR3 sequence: CASSPGGTDDEQFF. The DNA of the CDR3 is TGCGCCAGCAGCCCGGGTGGGACAGACGATGAGCAGTTCTTC.

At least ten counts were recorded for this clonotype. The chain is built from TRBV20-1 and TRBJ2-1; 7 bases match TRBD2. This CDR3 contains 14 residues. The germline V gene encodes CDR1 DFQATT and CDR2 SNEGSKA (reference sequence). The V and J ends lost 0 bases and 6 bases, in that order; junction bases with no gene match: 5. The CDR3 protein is CSARDGQRGNEQFF. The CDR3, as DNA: TGCAGTGCTAGAGATGGCCAGCGGGGCAATGAGCAGTTCTTC.